One sample yielded the 30 T cell receptor beta chains listed below, sequenced in a study of OX40 agonist ivuxolimab in advanced cancers. Clones were read by immunoSEQ multiplex PCR, and TCRdb kept only the in-frame ones, dropping some. The data contain under 25,000 clones, 75% to 85% of them singletons. The input for sequencing was CD4+ or CD8+ T cells sorted from blood, taken in a trial of the OX40 agonist ivuxolimab. The receptors were sampled from an adult with an advanced solid tumor such as melanoma, head and neck, liver or kidney cancer.

The rearrangement joins TRBV7-3 to TRBJ2-1; weak D call: TRBD2 (7 bases). CDR3 size: 13 residues. The V gene lost 5 bases and the J gene lost 8 bases, with 13 bases spanning the gap. The germline CDR1 and CDR2 sequences are SGHTA and FQGTGA. The CDR3: CASSLTGLDEQFF. CDR3 DNA sequence: TGTGCCAGCAGCCTGACAGGACTAGATGAGCAGTTCTTC.

V gene TRBV7-9 combines with J gene TRBJ2-1; D assignment may be TRBD1 or TRBD2 (7 bases each). Trimming cost V 4 bases and J 2 bases, with 15 bases left between them. Germline V gene lookup returns CDR1 SEHNR and CDR2 FQNEAQ (reference sequence). This CDR3 contains 16 residues. The CDR3 protein is CASSSREGATYNEQFF. The CDR3 nucleotides are TGTGCCAGCAGCTCGAGGGAGGGGGCAACCTACAATGAGCAGTTCTTC.

The CDR3 DNA reads TGTGCCAGTAGTTCAGCGGGAGGGATCTACAATGAGCAGTTCTTC. It specifies CASSSAGGIYNEQFF. The V and J genes are TRBV19 and TRBJ2-1; 10 bases align to TRBD2. This CDR3 region has 15 residues. Germline CDR1 reads LNHDA; CDR2 reads SQIVND (reference sequence). V was clipped by 5 bases and J by 3 bases; unmatched bases: 4.

This clone was counted a few times. CDR3 amino acids: CASSPGQGNEQYF. As DNA, the CDR3 is TGTGCCAGCAGTCCGGGACAGGGGAACGAGCAGTACTTC. J is TRBJ2-7 and V is TRBV6-9, with 10 positions matching TRBD1. The trim removed 5 bases at V and 5 bases at J, leaving 3 bases unmatched. This CDR3 has 13 amino acids. Germline loops: CDR1 MNHGY, CDR2 SVAAGI.

The V call is TRBV7-9, the J call TRBJ2-5; TRBD2 matches at 12 bases. CDR3 length equals 16 residues. V trimming: 5 bases; J trimming: 5 bases; junction bases outside the gene matches: 9. Germline V CDR1 and CDR2: SEHNR, FQNEAQ (reference sequence). The CDR3 DNA reads TGTGCCAGCAGCCGCCTGACTAGCGGGAGAGGGGAGACCCAGTACTTC. Translation gives CASSRLTSGRGETQYF.

Note on this clone: Other DNA sequences in this specimen translate into the identical CDR3. The CDR3 sequence is CASSLLAGGPNEQFF. DNA for the CDR3: TGTGCCAGCAGCTTACTAGCGGGGGGGCCAAATGAGCAGTTCTTC. This sequence joins TRBV11-2 and TRBJ2-1; 12 bases align to TRBD2. The V and J ends lost 2 bases and 7 bases, in that order; junction bases with no gene match: 3. The germline V gene has CDR1 SGHAT and CDR2 FQNNGV. This CDR3 is built from 15 residues.

V is TRBV19 and J is TRBJ2-2; D unresolved. This CDR3 is built from 13 residues. Germline CDR1 LNHDA, CDR2 SQIVND (reference sequence). With 3 bases removed from V and 4 bases from J, the gap between germline ends came to 6 bases. The CDR3 nucleotides read TGTGCCAGTAGTATTGGCTCCACCGGGGAGCTGTTTTTT. Its translation is CASSIGSTGELFF.

The chain carries TRBV30 and TRBJ2-7; D gene ambiguous. V was cut by 0 bases and J by 3 bases, with 9 bases left in between. This CDR3 spans 13 amino acids. The germline V gene encodes CDR1 GTSNPN and CDR2 SVGIG (reference sequence). This chain's CDR3 is CAWSVNLNYEQYF. CDR3 DNA: TGTGCCTGGAGTGTAAACCTCAACTACGAGCAGTACTTC. The full variable domain, with the rest looked up from reference TRBV30 and TRBJ2-7, is SQTIHQWPATLVQPVGSPLSLECTVEGTSNPNLYWYRQAAGRGLQLLFYSVGIGQISSEVPQNLSASRPQDRQFILSSKKLLLSDSGFYLCAWSVNLNYEQYFGPGTRLTVT.

The chain has TRBV4-1 and TRBJ2-1, with D unresolved. CDR1 is MGHRA and CDR2 is YSYEKL in the germline V gene. There are 17 residues in the CDR3. The germline V and J ends were trimmed by 4 bases and 0 bases, with 16 bases remaining between them. The CDR3 loop is CASSPEDRVLSYNEQFF. The CDR3 DNA reads TGCGCCAGCAGCCCAGAAGACCGGGTCCTCTCCTACAATGAGCAGTTCTTC.

This clone was counted a single time. The chain uses TRBV28 and TRBJ2-1, with D possibly being TRBD1 (5 bases). Trimming shortened V by 10 bases and J by 5 bases, and 24 bases separated the two germline ends. The germline gives CDR1 MDHEN, CDR2 SYDVKM. The CDR3 is 16 amino acids. The CDR3 region is CANQKKGYPSNNEQFF. In nucleotides, the CDR3 is TGTGCCAACCAAAAGAAGGGGTACCCTTCTAACAATGAGCAGTTCTTC.

The chain employs TRBV4-3 and TRBJ2-7, with D possibly matching TRBD2 (5 bases). V was pared by 0 bases and J by 3 bases, with 12 bases between. The CDR3 runs 15 residues. Germline values: CDR1 LGHNA, CDR2 YSLEER. DNA of the CDR3: TGCGCCAGCAGCCAAGAGGGAAGGGAGAACTACGAGCAGTACTTC. Encoded protein: CASSQEGRENYEQYF.

The chain has TRBV5-4 and TRBJ1-2; TRBD1 matches 8 bases. The CDR3 extends over 15 amino acids. The germline gives CDR1 SGHNT, CDR2 YYREEE (reference sequence). J lost 0 bases, V lost 1 base, and 2 bases had no gene match. In DNA, the CDR3 is TGTGCCAGCAGCTTGCCGGGACAGGCTAACTATGGCTACACCTTC. Translating it yields CASSLPGQANYGYTF.

The chain employs TRBV5-6 and TRBJ2-2; 7 bases agree with TRBD2. V lost 2 bases and J lost 3; bases outside the gene matches: 1. The length of the CDR3 is 14 residues. Germline CDR1 is SGHDT and CDR2 is YYEEEE. The CDR3 spells CASSFGRDTGELFF. As DNA, the CDR3 is TGTGCCAGCAGCTTTGGGAGGGACACCGGGGAGCTGTTTTTT.

The chain employs TRBV7-7 and TRBJ2-7; no clear D. Looked up from germline, CDR1 is SSHAT and CDR2 is FNYEAQ (reference sequence). The CDR3 consists of 13 residues. Trimming removed 1 base at V and 3 bases at J, with 7 bases between. The CDR3 region has the DNA TGTGCCAGCAGCTTAGGGACGAACTACGAGCAGTACTTC. It encodes CASSLGTNYEQYF.

The chain recombines TRBV19 with TRBJ2-3, with TRBD2 matching 14 bases. The CDR3 totals 19 residues. Per the germline V gene, CDR1 is LNHDA and CDR2 is SQIVND (reference sequence). Trimming at V came to 4 bases and at J to 2 bases, leaving 11 bases not matched to a gene. This CDR3 reads CASSNRGTSGSGVTDTQYF. Written as DNA, the CDR3 is TGTGCCAGTAGTAACCGCGGGACTAGCGGGAGTGGGGTCACAGATACGCAGTATTTT. The whole variable domain, filled in from reference TRBV19 and TRBJ2-3, reads DGGITQSPKYLFRKEGQNVTLSCEQNLNHDAMYWYRQDPGQGLRLIYYSQIVNDFQKGDIAEGYSVSREKKESFPLTVTSAQKNPTAFYLCASSNRGTSGSGVTDTQYFGPGTRLTVL.

This chain uses TRBV5-1 with TRBJ1-1; a weak D match, TRBD1 (5 bases). V gave up 5 bases and J gave up 3 bases, with 11 bases separating them. CDR3 size: 13 residues. CDR1 is SGHRS, CDR2 YFSETQ, per germline. This CDR3 reads CASSGGVDTEAFF. The CDR3 DNA reads as TGCGCCAGCAGTGGGGGGGTTGACACTGAAGCTTTCTTT.

V gene TRBV18 combines with J gene TRBJ2-1; 9 nucleotides agree with TRBD1. Per the germline V gene, CDR1 is KGHSH and CDR2 is LQKENI. This CDR3 has 17 amino acids. V shed 4 bases and J 2 bases; nucleotides not matched to a gene: 9. CDR3 coding DNA: TGTGCCAGCTCACTATACCCAGGGACAGGGCCCTACAATGAGCAGTTCTTC. It yields the protein CASSLYPGTGPYNEQFF.

The rearrangement links TRBV19 to TRBJ1-5, with no clear D. Per the germline V gene, CDR1 is LNHDA and CDR2 is SQIVND (reference sequence). V gave up 4 bases and J gave up 7 bases, with 8 bases separating them. CDR3 length: 12 amino acids. Here the CDR3 reads CASSSFMQPQHF. The DNA of the CDR3 is TGTGCCAGTAGTAGCTTCATGCAGCCCCAGCATTTT.

The J gene is TRBJ1-6, the V gene TRBV27, with D possibly TRBD1 on 6 matching bases. This CDR3 spans 15 amino acids. Per the germline V gene, CDR1 is MNHEY and CDR2 is SMNVEV (reference sequence). Trimming left V 2 bases short and J 2 bases short, with 7 bases between. The CDR3 sequence is CASSLRDTYNSPLHF. The CDR3, as DNA: TGTGCCAGCAGTTTACGGGACACCTATAATTCACCCCTCCACTTT.

This chain joins TRBV7-8 and TRBJ2-1, with 8 bases lining up with TRBD1. Trimming took 5 bases from V and 4 from J; bases not matched to a gene: 1. CDR3 length equals 13 residues. CDR1 is SGHVS and CDR2 is FQNEAQ in the germline V gene. The CDR3 spells CASSRQGYNEQFF. CDR3 coding DNA: TGTGCCAGCAGCAGACAGGGGTACAATGAGCAGTTCTTC.

This chain uses TRBV28 with TRBJ2-1; TRBD2 agrees at 7 bases. The junction had 16 bases not matched to a gene; V was cut back by 5 bases and J by 6 bases. CDR3 length: 17 residues. The germline V gene encodes CDR1 MDHEN and CDR2 SYDVKM. In DNA form, the CDR3 reads TGTGCCAGCAGTCCCACCCCGGCGAGGGAGGGAGGCAATGAGCAGTTCTTC. Its translation is CASSPTPAREGGNEQFF.

This clone has just a few counts. CDR3 DNA: TGTGCCAGCAGCGGACAGGGGGTGTTTACCGGGGAGCTGTTTTTT. Encoded protein: CASSGQGVFTGELFF. The chain couples TRBV7-9 to TRBJ2-2; the match to TRBD1 covers 10 bases. V gave up 5 bases and J gave up 5 bases; unmatched junction bases: 5. The germline gives CDR1 SEHNR, CDR2 FQNEAQ (reference sequence). The CDR3 is 15 amino acids.

The rearrangement joins TRBV7-6 to TRBJ2-3, with a weak D call TRBD2 (6 bases). Per germline, CDR1 SGHVS and CDR2 FNYEAQ. Trimming cost V 5 bases and J 2 bases, with 11 bases left between them. This CDR3 has 14 residues. The CDR3 bases are TGTGCCAGCAGCCAAAGCGGGTTCACAGATACGCAGTATTTT. It codes for CASSQSGFTDTQYF.

The rearrangement joins TRBV21-1 to TRBJ2-3; the table gives TRBD1 as D, unverified against the DNA. TRBV21-1 is given as a pseudogene. The CDR3 has 13 residues. CDR3 in amino acids: CASSKEGQDTQYF. The CDR3 DNA reads as TGTGCCAGCAGCAAAGAGGGACAAGATACGCAGTATTTT.

The chain joins TRBV27 to TRBJ2-6, with 7 bases lining up with TRBD2. This CDR3 contains 17 residues. J lost 3 bases, V lost 2 bases, and 7 bases had no gene match. The germline V gene has CDR1 MNHEY and CDR2 SMNVEV (reference sequence). Written as DNA, the CDR3 is TGTGCCAGCAGTTTAGGGAGGGGCGCTGTTGGGGCCAACGTCCTGACTTTC. Its protein product is CASSLGRGAVGANVLTF.

V gene TRBV29-1 combines with J gene TRBJ1-2, with D unresolved. The V and J ends lost 1 base and 4 bases respectively, with 16 bases between them. CDR1 SQVTM and CDR2 ANQGSEA come from the germline V gene. The CDR3 loop spans 15 amino acids. The CDR3 sequence: CSVEAGPPETYGYTF. The CDR3 DNA reads as TGCAGCGTTGAAGCTGGGCCCCCCGAAACCTATGGCTACACCTTC.

The chain joins TRBV28 to TRBJ1-1; no reliable D call. Trimming shortened V by 8 bases and J by 1 base, and 14 bases separated the two germline ends. The CDR3 is 14 residues long. Germline lookup yields CDR1 MDHEN and CDR2 SYDVKM. CDR3 residues: CASGATPGNTEAFF. DNA of the CDR3: TGTGCCAGCGGCGCGACCCCCGGGAACACTGAAGCTTTCTTT. Variable domain in full (rest from reference TRBV28 and TRBJ1-1): DVKVTQSSRYLVKRTGEKVFLECVQDMDHENMFWYRQDPGLGLRLIYFSYDVKMKEKGDIPEGYSVSREKKERFSLILESASTNQTSMYLCASGATPGNTEAFFGQGTRLTVV.

The chain links TRBV7-9 to TRBJ2-1, with TRBD2 matching 9 bases. There are 16 residues in the CDR3. The germline CDR1 and CDR2 sequences are SEHNR and FQNEAQ (reference sequence). The junction had 11 bases not matched to a gene; V was cut back by 7 bases and J by 4 bases. The CDR3 DNA follows: TGTGCCAGCAACTACGGGGCTAGCGGGGATTACAATGAGCAGTTCTTC. Its protein is CASNYGASGDYNEQFF.

The chain joins TRBV27 to TRBJ2-1; 8 nucleotides match TRBD2. Germline V CDR1 and CDR2: MNHEY, SMNVEV (reference sequence). Trimming at V came to 2 bases and at J to 4 bases, leaving 4 bases not matched to a gene. The CDR3 runs to 15 residues. In nucleotides, the CDR3 is TGTGCCAGCAGTTTAGAAACTAGCGGATACAATGAGCAGTTCTTC. It yields the protein CASSLETSGYNEQFF.

This sequence joins TRBV28 and TRBJ2-7; 13 bases are a match to TRBD2. V was pared by 3 bases and J by 2 bases, with 7 bases of the junction left unmatched. CDR3 size: 17 residues. Germline loops: CDR1 MDHEN, CDR2 SYDVKM. CDR3 nucleotide sequence: TGTGCCAGCAGTTTCGGACTAGCGGGAGAGGTCGCCTACGAGCAGTACTTC. Translated, it gives CASSFGLAGEVAYEQYF.